Following are 30 T cell receptor beta chains from one sample sequenced in a study of blood T cell repertoires in COVID-19. Some clones are missing from TCRdb's copy, which holds only in-frame ones; the method was immunoSEQ multiplex PCR. The sample has over 200,000 clones; 75% to 90% are singletons. The sequenced sample was peripheral blood. The receptor source for this set is a human donor in a cohort sampled during active COVID-19.

The rearrangement links TRBV30 to TRBJ1-4, with no clear D. The V gene lost 5 bases and the J gene lost 8 bases, with 18 bases spanning the gap. Germline CDR1 and CDR2: GTSNPN and SVGIG (reference sequence). CDR3 length: 14 residues. The CDR3 spells CAWGMGAGGEKLFF. The CDR3 region has the DNA TGTGCCTGGGGAATGGGAGCCGGTGGGGAAAAACTGTTTTTT.

V is TRBV6-2 or TRBV6-3 and J is TRBJ2-1; D is unresolved. CDR1 MNHEY and CDR2 SVGEGT come from the germline V gene. Deletions cut 1 base from V and 5 bases from J, with 6 bases between. This CDR3 contains 13 residues. CDR3 amino acids: CASSYYLNNEQFF. As DNA, the CDR3 is TGTGCCAGCAGTTACTACTTAAACAATGAGCAGTTCTTC.

The chain is built from TRBV7-6 and TRBJ2-1; 7 nucleotides agree with TRBD2. V was clipped by 2 bases and J by 10 bases; unmatched bases: 5. Germline CDR1 is SGHVS and CDR2 is FNYEAQ. The CDR3 loop spans 13 amino acids. The CDR3: CASSLLREWEQFF. The CDR3 bases are TGTGCCAGCAGCTTATTGCGGGAGTGGGAGCAGTTCTTC.

The chain has TRBV6-1 and TRBJ2-2; TRBD2 matches at 15 bases. J lost 4 bases, V lost 3 bases, and 9 bases had no gene match. Per germline, CDR1 MNHNS and CDR2 SASEGT. There are 19 residues in the CDR3. Here the CDR3 DNA reads TGTGCCAGCAGTGATTGGACTAGCGGGAGGGCCTCGAGCACCGGGGAGCTGTTTTTT. Amino acids: CASSDWTSGRASSTGELFF.

This clone has only a few counts. The V and J genes are TRBV19 and TRBJ2-5, with TRBD2 as a possible D gene (5 bases). The CDR3 runs 13 residues. The germline CDR1 and CDR2 sequences are LNHDA and SQIVND (reference sequence). V was clipped by 5 bases and J by 4 bases, with 11 bases between them. The CDR3 DNA sequence: TGTGCCAGTAGTCATCTTCGGGGAGAGACCCAGTACTTC. Encoded protein: CASSHLRGETQYF.

The rearrangement joins TRBV7-9 to TRBJ2-5; 10 bases match TRBD2. This CDR3 spans 16 amino acids. J gave up 7 bases and V 5 bases, and 13 bases lay outside the gene matches. Per the germline V gene, CDR1 is SEHNR and CDR2 is FQNEAQ (reference sequence). CDR3 residues: CASSRSLAGETVTQYF. CDR3 DNA: TGTGCCAGCAGCCGCTCTCTAGCGGGGGAAACCGTGACCCAGTACTTC.

This clone was seen only a few times. The rearrangement links TRBV6-4 to TRBJ2-1, with a possible D match to TRBD2 (6 bases). Germline CDR1 is MRHNA and CDR2 is SNTAGT. The V and J ends lost 6 bases and 3 bases respectively, with 15 bases between them. The length of the CDR3 is 15 residues. CDR3 loop: CASSPTSGDYNEQFF. The CDR3 coding sequence is TGTGCCAGCAGCCCGACTAGTGGGGACTACAATGAGCAGTTCTTC.

The chain has TRBV5-4 and TRBJ2-3; TRBD2 matches at 10 bases. This CDR3 is built from 19 residues. V lost 3 bases and J lost 1; bases outside the gene matches: 14. The germline V gene encodes CDR1 SGHNT and CDR2 YYREEE (reference sequence). The CDR3 region has the DNA TGTGCCAGCAGCTCCGGAGGGCTAGCGGGAGCCCCCCGCACAGATACGCAGTATTTT. The encoded protein is CASSSGGLAGAPRTDTQYF.

The genes are TRBV7-9 and TRBJ2-3; D call uncertain. V was trimmed by 2 bases and J by 8 bases, leaving 14 bases between them. The CDR3 extends over 14 amino acids. Germline CDR1 SEHNR, CDR2 FQNEAQ (reference sequence). The CDR3 sequence is CASSLITTSGTQYF. The CDR3, as DNA: TGTGCCAGCAGCTTAATAACTACTTCCGGTACGCAGTATTTT.

The rearrangement uses TRBV4-2 and TRBJ2-7; 7 bases are a match to TRBD2. Germline CDR1 and CDR2: LGHNA and YNFKEQ. This CDR3 is 15 amino acids long. Trimming removed 3 bases from V and 3 bases from J; junction bases left unmatched: 8. The CDR3 loop is CASSQIAGAIYEQYF. DNA for the CDR3: TGTGCCAGCAGCCAGATAGCGGGCGCAATCTACGAGCAGTACTTC.

The chain couples TRBV6-1 to TRBJ1-6, with D possibly matching TRBD1 (6 bases). The germline gives CDR1 MNHNS, CDR2 SASEGT. There are 16 residues in the CDR3. The V end was cut by 4 bases, the J end by 8 bases, with 18 bases between. The CDR3 reads CASSAPSGVGDSPLHF. CDR3 bases: TGTGCCAGCAGTGCTCCCTCAGGGGTGGGAGATTCACCCCTCCACTTT.

This chain links TRBV12-5 with TRBJ2-3; tentative D call: TRBD2 (6 bases). V was cut by 5 bases and J by 7 bases, with 13 bases left in between. The CDR3 extends over 13 amino acids. Germline loops: CDR1 LGHNT, CDR2 FRNRAP. The CDR3 DNA follows: TGTGCTAGTGGTATGGGGGGAGAGAATACGCAGTATTTT. As protein: CASGMGGENTQYF. Drawing the rest from reference TRBV12-5 and TRBJ2-3, the complete variable domain is DARVTQTPRHKVTEMGQEVTMRCQPILGHNTVFWYRQTMMQGLELLAYFRNRAPLDDSGMPKDRFSAEMPDATLATLKIQPSEPRDSAVYFCASGMGGENTQYFGPGTRLTVL.

The J gene is TRBJ1-1, the V gene TRBV18, with D tentatively TRBD1 (6 bases). The CDR3 is 15 residues long. In germline, CDR1 is KGHSH, CDR2 LQKENI. The V end lost 3 bases, the J end lost 4 bases, and 15 bases lay between the germline ends. The CDR3 region is CASSPTYMDSTEAFF. CDR3 bases: TGTGCCAGCTCACCTACCTACATGGACAGCACTGAAGCTTTCTTT. Based on the CDR3 plus reference TRBV18 and TRBJ1-1, the full variable domain is NAGVMQNPRHLVRRRGQEARLRCSPMKGHSHVYWYRQLPEEGLKFMVYLQKENIIDESGMPKERFSAEFPKEGPSILRIQQVVRGDSAAYFCASSPTYMDSTEAFFGQGTRLTVV.

This sequence joins TRBV6-2 or TRBV6-3 and TRBJ1-5; D is uncertain. The V gene's germline CDR1 is MNHEY and CDR2 SVGEGT. The CDR3 extends over 13 amino acids. V was pared by 2 bases and J by 5 bases, with 7 bases between. Here the CDR3 reads CASSYRRDQPQHF. Here the CDR3 DNA reads TGTGCCAGCAGTTACCGGCGGGATCAGCCCCAGCATTTT.

Concerning this clone itself: Its ends do not fully match the called genes, so a read error is possible. The chain recombines TRBV28 with TRBJ1-5; 7 positions match TRBD1. CDR1 and CDR2 from the germline V gene are MDHEN and SYDVKM. The CDR3 totals 15 residues. The CDR3 DNA is TGTGCCAGCAGTAAAACAGGGGTATTAAACCAGCTCCAGCATTTT. Translated, it gives CASSKTGVLNQLQHF.

This clone was detected only once. The chain employs TRBV7-2 and TRBJ2-7, with 12 bases aligning to TRBD2. Germline-derived CDR1 and CDR2 are SGHTA and FQGNSA. This CDR3 is built from 15 residues. The V segment lost 2 bases and the J segment 4 bases; nucleotides outside the gene matches: 3. CDR3 sequence (DNA): TGTGCCAGCAGCTTAAGGACTAGCGGGGTTTACGAGCAGTACTTC. This encodes CASSLRTSGVYEQYF. The variable domain in full, completed from reference TRBV7-2 and TRBJ2-7, reads GAGVSQSPSNKVTEKGKDVELRCDPISGHTALYWYRQSLGQGLEFLIYFQGNSAPDKSGLPSDRFSAERTGGSVSTLTIQRTQQEDSAVYLCASSLRTSGVYEQYFGPGTRLTVT.

V usage is TRBV30 and J usage is TRBJ2-7; the match to TRBD1 covers 10 bases. V gave up 4 bases and J gave up 4 bases; unmatched junction bases: 7. CDR1 is GTSNPN, CDR2 SVGIG, per germline (reference sequence). The CDR3 consists of 14 residues. The CDR3 sequence: CAWKRQGATYEQYF. For the CDR3, the DNA is TGTGCCTGGAAGAGACAGGGGGCGACATACGAGCAGTACTTC.

The J gene is TRBJ1-2, the V gene TRBV4-2; D is undetermined. This CDR3 is 14 amino acids long. V lost 3 bases to trimming and J lost 3 bases, with 11 bases between them. Germline V gene sequence: CDR1 LGHNA, CDR2 YNFKEQ. CDR3: CASSHLSPDYGYTF. DNA for the CDR3: TGTGCCAGCAGCCACCTATCTCCGGACTATGGCTACACCTTC.

The chain recombines TRBV18 with TRBJ2-2; no firm D call. CDR3 length equals 13 residues. Germline CDR1 KGHSH, CDR2 LQKENI. Trimming took off 2 bases at V and 4 bases at J, with 5 bases between the two ends. The CDR3 reads CASSPGPTGELFF. CDR3 DNA: TGTGCCAGCTCACCAGGGCCCACCGGGGAGCTGTTTTTT.

This chain uses TRBV5-4 with TRBJ2-3, with D possibly matching TRBD2 (5 bases). The CDR3 has 15 residues. CDR1 is SGHNT, CDR2 YYREEE, per germline (reference sequence). Trimming shortened V by 1 base and J by 2 bases, and 11 bases separated the two germline ends. This chain's CDR3 is CASSLMAGPTDTQYF. CDR3 nucleotide sequence: TGTGCCAGCAGCTTGATGGCGGGCCCCACAGATACGCAGTATTTT.

This chain uses TRBV4-3 with TRBJ2-7, with D possibly matching TRBD2 (5 bases). The germline V gene has CDR1 LGHNA and CDR2 YSLEER. With 1 base removed from V and 2 bases from J, the gap between germline ends came to 9 bases. The CDR3 contains 14 residues. CDR3 DNA: TGCGCCAGCAGCCAAGCGGAGCGGCCCTACGAGCAGTACTTC. Protein sequence: CASSQAERPYEQYF.

The rearrangement links TRBV4-2 to TRBJ1-4; no definite D call. The CDR3 contains 14 residues. V was clipped by 3 bases and J by 8 bases, with 13 bases between them. Germline values: CDR1 LGHNA, CDR2 YNFKEQ. DNA for the CDR3: TGTGCCAGCAGCCATAGCACGATTGGAGAAAAACTGTTTTTT. Translated, it gives CASSHSTIGEKLFF.

The chain has TRBV28 and TRBJ1-2, with 11 bases lining up with TRBD1. This CDR3 is 14 amino acids long. Germline CDR1 MDHEN, CDR2 SYDVKM. V lost 4 bases and J lost 7; bases outside the gene matches: 5. CDR3 region: CASSSGTGGVGYTF. For the CDR3, the DNA is TGTGCCAGCAGTTCCGGGACAGGGGGTGTTGGCTACACCTTC.

This clone was counted between two and nine times. The chain uses TRBV30 and TRBJ2-7, with D possibly TRBD1 on 5 matching bases. Trimming shortened V by 0 bases and J by 4 bases, and 10 bases separated the two germline ends. The CDR3 has 13 residues. CDR1 and CDR2 from the germline V gene are GTSNPN and SVGIG (reference sequence). CDR3 DNA: TGTGCCTGGAGTGTACGAACAGGATACGAGCAGTACTTC. Protein product: CAWSVRTGYEQYF. Full variable domain (missing parts from reference TRBV30 and TRBJ2-7): SQTIHQWPATLVQPVGSPLSLECTVEGTSNPNLYWYRQAAGRGLQLLFYSVGIGQISSEVPQNLSASRPQDRQFILSSKKLLLSDSGFYLCAWSVRTGYEQYFGPGTRLTVT.

The chain has TRBV5-1 and TRBJ1-1, with 9 bases fitting TRBD1. The J segment lost 6 bases and the V segment lost 4 bases, leaving 13 bases of the junction unmatched. There are 16 residues in the CDR3. Germline CDR1 reads SGHRS; CDR2 reads YFSETQ. CDR3 amino acids: CASSARPGQGKAEAFF. The CDR3 nucleotides are TGCGCCAGCAGCGCTAGGCCTGGACAGGGGAAGGCTGAAGCTTTCTTT.

The V and J genes are TRBV9 and TRBJ2-7; possibly TRBD1 for D (6 bases). This CDR3 has 14 residues. Germline CDR1 reads SGDLS; CDR2 reads YYNGEE. Trimming took off 0 bases at V and 2 bases at J, with 9 bases between the two ends. The CDR3 region is CASSVEDSPYEQYF. The CDR3 DNA reads as TGTGCCAGCAGCGTAGAGGACAGCCCCTACGAGCAGTACTTC.

This clone was detected only a few times. The rearrangement joins TRBV6-5 to TRBJ1-2, with 9 bases aligning to TRBD1. Germline V gene lookup returns CDR1 MNHEY and CDR2 SVGAGI. The J segment lost 7 bases and the V segment lost 5 bases, leaving 2 bases of the junction unmatched. The CDR3 is made up of 12 amino acids. CDR3 sequence (DNA): TGTGCCAGCAGTCAGGACAGGGGTGGCTACACCTTC. Amino acid sequence: CASSQDRGGYTF.

This clone showed up just once. The V gene is TRBV9, the J gene TRBJ2-5; D is possibly TRBD2 (6 bases). V dropped 3 bases and J dropped 5 bases, with 11 bases sitting between them. Germline CDR1 SGDLS, CDR2 YYNGEE. This CDR3 region has 13 residues. CDR3 sequence reads: CASSAGSGETQYF. The DNA for the CDR3 is TGTGCCAGCAGCGCCGGCAGCGGGGAGACCCAGTACTTC.

This sequence joins TRBV29-1 and TRBJ1-2; no reliable D call. Germline CDR1 and CDR2: SQVTM and ANQGSEA. Trimming cost V 5 bases and J 2 bases, with 6 bases left between them. CDR3 length: 11 residues. CDR3 loop: CSVPLNYGYTF. In nucleotides, the CDR3 is TGCAGCGTTCCCCTAAACTATGGCTACACCTTC.

The chain recombines TRBV24-1 with TRBJ1-5, with TRBD1 matching 7 bases. Germline V CDR1 and CDR2: KGHDR, SFDVKD. The CDR3 is 19 amino acids. The ends lost 2 bases at V and 3 bases at J; junction bases unmatched: 15. DNA of the CDR3: TGTGCCACCAGTGATTCCTCTGCGCTCGACAGGGACTTCAATCAGCCCCAGCATTTT. Translated: CATSDSSALDRDFNQPQHF.